This TCR beta chain was sequenced during a study of immune evolution from preneoplasia to lung adenocarcinoma (dated by TCRdb to the early 2020s). Looking at the study overall: The study profiled immune contexture across lung adenocarcinoma precursors and invasive adenocarcinoma using immune gene expression, TCR sequencing and multiplex immunofluorescence. Resected precursor lesions (AAH, AIS, MIA) and invasive adenocarcinomas were each compared against paired morphologically normal lung tissue. Sample size was based on specimen availability rather than a prior power calculation. The immune data were combined with whole exome sequencing and methylation data from the same cohort of nodules. In total, the cohort included some 50 patients with pulmonary nodules, all of whom underwent surgical resection. TCR sequencing data came from approximately 51 patients. The study reported that fewer than 120 samples were used for TCR sequencing. POLYSOLVER was used to infer class I HLA alleles from exome data, and LOHHLA was used to detect allele-specific HLA loss.

This clone appeared once. Its antigen specificity is not known. Base qualities are not provided; no much larger clone lies one nucleotide away. Study-wide conclusions, independent of this receptor: The highest top T cell clone frequencies were observed in normal lung, and a progressive decrease in top T cell clone frequencies appeared to occur from AAH through AIS, MIA and invasive adenocarcinoma. Because all patients were from Japan and China, applicability to Western populations was uncertain. Clonality was highest in normal lung, while later-stage lesions appeared to have lower clonality but higher T cell density and diversity. The findings reflected association rather than direct causation, and larger cohorts with long-term follow-up and longitudinal biopsies were considered necessary.

The immunoSEQ hsTCRbeta Kit was used to sequence TCR beta CDR3 regions from DNA. The original methods were these. TCR sequencing data were analysed with the ImmunoSEQ Analyzer. T cell clonality was defined as 1 minus Pielou's evenness, calculated on productive rearrangements. T cell diversity was measured with the inverse Simpson index on productive templates. T cell density was defined as TCR beta template counts normalized to usable DNA, with usable DNA estimated by amplifying and sequencing housekeeping genes. Two-sided Kruskal-Wallis tests were used to compare TCR metrics between histologic stages. This immuneACCESS table, as held by TCRdb, lists in-frame sequences with V and J called but not all clones. Of the missing ones, under half trace to an unresolved V gene in checked studies; the others have no known cause. D and trimming come from the DNA, and the V and J calls and clone size come from that table. The sample has a few thousand clones on record, under 85% of them singletons. In total, the top ten clones hold roughly 3.6% of the sample.

CDR1 and CDR2, looked up from the germline V gene, are ENHRY and SYGVKD. The CDR3, from cysteine to phenylalanine, totals 13 residues. The retained sequence is limited to the CDR3, 39 bases, with the frame set at the first base. Patients underwent resection in Japan or China between about 2013 and 2018. Two lung cancer pathologists independently reviewed H&E slides to confirm the histologic diagnosis of every case. DNA was isolated from FFPE tissue using the AllPrep DNA/RNA FFPE Kit. The chain uses TRBV10-3 and TRBJ1-1; TRBD1 is possibly the D segment (5 matching bases). The TCR comes from a person of 80 years or more with lung adenocarcinoma. Sample: FFPE adjacent normal lung tissue. The nucleotide sequence is TGTGCTGTTACCGGGACCCAGGGCGGTGAAGCTTTCTTT. The encoded protein is CAVTGTQGGEAFF.